This T cell receptor beta chain came from a study of blood T cell repertoires in COVID-19. Study-wide background: From the United States, Italy and Spain came samples of acute and convalescent COVID-19. The analysed material was cDNA or gDNA that came from T cells, B-cell-depleted T cells, or PBMCs.

The CDR3 contains 15 residues. CDR1 and CDR2 (germline): MGHRA, YSYEKL. The trim removed 2 bases at V and 2 bases at J, leaving 1 base unmatched. Clones were read by immunoSEQ multiplex PCR, and TCRdb kept only the in-frame ones, dropping some. The sample carries roughly 70,000 clones, more than 90% recorded once. The sample taken for sequencing was peripheral blood. The receptor's source is a man over 45 with acute or convalescent COVID-19. The chain is built from TRBV4-1 and TRBJ2-1, with 9 bases identical to TRBD1. DNA for the CDR3: TGCGCCAGCAGCCAACGACAGGGGGCCTACAATGAGCAGTTCTTC. This translates into CASSQRQGAYNEQFF.